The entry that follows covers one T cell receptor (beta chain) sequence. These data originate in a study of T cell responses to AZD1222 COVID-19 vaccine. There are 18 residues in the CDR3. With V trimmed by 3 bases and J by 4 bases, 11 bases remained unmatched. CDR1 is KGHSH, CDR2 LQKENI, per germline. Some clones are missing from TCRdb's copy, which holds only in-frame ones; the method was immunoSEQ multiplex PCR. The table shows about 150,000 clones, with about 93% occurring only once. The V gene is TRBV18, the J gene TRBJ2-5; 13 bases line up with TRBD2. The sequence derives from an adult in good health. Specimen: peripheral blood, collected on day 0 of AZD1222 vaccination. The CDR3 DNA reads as TGTGCCAGCTCACCGACGGGACTAGCGGGAACCGCCGGAGAGACCCAGTACTTC. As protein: CASSPTGLAGTAGETQYF. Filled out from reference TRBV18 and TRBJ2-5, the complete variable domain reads NAGVMQNPRHLVRRRGQEARLRCSPMKGHSHVYWYRQLPEEGLKFMVYLQKENIIDESGMPKERFSAEFPKEGPSILRIQQVVRGDSAAYFCASSPTGLAGTAGETQYFGPGTRLLVL.